This passage covers 23 T cell receptor beta chains from one sample sequenced in a study of Graves' ophthalmopathy and Graves' hyperthyroidism. The sequenced template was RNA, covering the TCR beta CDR3 region. Second-round multiplex PCR followed a first-round RT-PCR using HTBI primers. TCRdb redid the calling of the multiplex PCR reads with MiXCR, one entry per CDR3 protein. Of 240,000 or so distinct CDR3 sequences listed, 40% to 50% are singletons. The specimen sequenced was peripheral blood. Receptors were obtained from an adult man with Graves' ophthalmopathy.

In its sample, this clonotype was seen a few times. This chain connects TRBV20-1 to TRBJ1-2, with 10 positions matching TRBD1. Trimming cost V 1 base and J 6 bases; bases outside gene matches: 5. Germline-derived CDR1 and CDR2 are DFQATT and SNEGSKA (reference sequence). This CDR3 has 14 residues. CDR3 sequence (DNA): TGCAGTGCTAGAGTCCAGGACAGGGGGGATGGCTACACCTTC. This encodes CSARVQDRGDGYTF.

The chain employs TRBV5-1 and TRBJ2-7; tentatively, D is TRBD2 (6 bases). Germline V gene lookup returns CDR1 SGHRS and CDR2 YFSETQ. The CDR3 runs to 14 residues. Trimming took off 3 bases at V and 5 bases at J, with 15 bases between the two ends. CDR3 nucleotides: TGCGCCAGCAGCTCGGCGGGGAAGGGCCACGAGCAGTACTTC. It specifies CASSSAGKGHEQYF.

This clonotype was observed many times. The chain recombines TRBV29-1 with TRBJ1-2; 7 nucleotides agree with TRBD1. The J segment lost 3 bases and the V segment lost 6 bases, leaving 10 bases of the junction unmatched. The germline V gene encodes CDR1 SQVTM and CDR2 ANQGSEA. The CDR3 has 14 amino acids. CDR3 in DNA: TGCAGCGTCCTAAGACCCAGGGGGGACTATGGCTACACCTTC. This codes for CSVLRPRGDYGYTF.

A note on this clonotype: A read error may be the cause here, since a much bigger clone is one base away. The genes are TRBV15 and TRBJ1-2, with D maybe TRBD1 (5 bases). This CDR3 region has 12 residues. CDR1 and CDR2 from the germline V gene are LNHNV and YYDKDF (reference sequence). The CDR3 sequence: CTTSRAQGGYTF. The CDR3, as DNA: TGTACCACCAGCAGAGCTCAGGGTGGCTACACCTTC. Filled out from reference TRBV15 and TRBJ1-2, the complete variable domain reads DAMVIQNPRYQVTQFGKPVTLSCSQTLNHNVMYWYQQKSSQAPKLLFHYYDKDFNNEADTPDNFQSRRPNTSFCFLDIRSPGLGDTAMYLCTTSRAQGGYTFGSGTRLTVV.

The gene calls are TRBV7-9 and TRBJ2-7; maybe TRBD1 (5 bases). The V end was cut by 2 bases, the J end by 0 bases, with 14 bases between. The CDR3 has 16 amino acids. Looked up from germline, CDR1 is SEHNR and CDR2 is FQNEAQ (reference sequence). This chain's CDR3 is CASSLLGQGSSYEQYF. In DNA, the CDR3 is TGTGCCAGCAGCTTATTGGGGCAGGGAAGCTCCTACGAGCAGTACTTC.

The chain carries TRBV7-9 and TRBJ1-2, with 9 bases identical to TRBD1. This CDR3 contains 16 residues. The V and J ends lost 5 bases and 0 bases, in that order; junction bases with no gene match: 7. Germline CDR1 is SEHNR and CDR2 is FQNEAQ (reference sequence). The CDR3 nucleotides read TGTGCCAGCAGCACTGGGACAGGGCGAACTAACTATGGCTACACCTTC. Its translation: CASSTGTGRTNYGYTF.

This clonotype showed up just a few times. The chain employs TRBV4-2 and TRBJ1-4, with TRBD1 as a possible D gene (6 bases). Trimming took off 0 bases at V and 10 bases at J, with 15 bases between the two ends. The CDR3 extends over 15 amino acids. Germline CDR1 is LGHNA and CDR2 is YNFKEQ. The CDR3, as DNA: TGTGCCAGCAGCCAAGAAGAGGGGGGGCAAGGAAAACTGTTTTTT. It specifies CASSQEEGGQGKLFF.

The chain has TRBV20-1 and TRBJ2-6; TRBD1 matches 8 bases. The J segment lost 0 bases and the V segment lost 6 bases, leaving 10 bases of the junction unmatched. CDR1 DFQATT and CDR2 SNEGSKA come from the germline V gene (reference sequence). There are 17 residues in the CDR3. The CDR3 nucleotides read TGCAGTGCCCTGGACAGGGAATACCCCTCTGGGGCCAACGTCCTGACTTTC. Translation gives CSALDREYPSGANVLTF.

This chain joins TRBV7-6 and TRBJ1-5; no clear D gene. The germline CDR1 and CDR2 sequences are SGHVS and FNYEAQ. Trimming shortened V by 1 base and J by 7 bases, and 11 bases separated the two germline ends. The CDR3 has 14 residues. DNA of the CDR3: TGTGCCAGCAGCTTAGACATACGTGGGCAGCCCCAGCATTTT. Amino acid sequence: CASSLDIRGQPQHF.

This clonotype was found many times. The genes are TRBV7-2 and TRBJ1-3, with D possibly being TRBD1 (6 bases). The V gene's germline CDR1 is SGHTA and CDR2 FQGNSA. The length of the CDR3 is 13 residues. The V end was cut by 4 bases, the J end by 4 bases, with 8 bases between. CDR3 bases: TGTGCCAGCAGCTCGGACAGAGGAAACACCATATATTTT. Amino acids: CASSSDRGNTIYF.

V and J are TRBV7-8 and TRBJ2-7; a weak D match, TRBD2 (5 bases). The V gene's germline CDR1 is SGHVS and CDR2 FQNEAQ. The CDR3 is 14 residues long. V was pared by 1 base and J by 5 bases, with 12 bases between. This CDR3 reads CASSLGPGTHEQYF. The CDR3 DNA sequence: TGTGCCAGCAGCTTAGGTCCGGGAACCCACGAGCAGTACTTC. Variable domain in full (rest from reference TRBV7-8 and TRBJ2-7): GAGVSQSPRYKVAKRGQDVALRCDPISGHVSLFWYQQALGQGPEFLTYFQNEAQLDKSGLPSDRFFAERPEGSVSTLKIQRTQQEDSAVYLCASSLGPGTHEQYFGPGTRLTVT.

The sample holds a few counts of this clonotype. This sequence joins TRBV24-1 and TRBJ1-2; perhaps TRBD1 as D (5 bases). Trimming removed 2 bases from V and 4 bases from J, with 13 bases in between. The CDR3 runs to 15 residues. Per germline, CDR1 KGHDR and CDR2 SFDVKD. The CDR3 is CATSDYPRGGYGYTF. In DNA, the CDR3 is TGTGCCACCAGTGATTATCCCCGGGGGGGCTATGGCTACACCTTC.

This clonotype was picked up many times. The gene calls are TRBV7-8 and TRBJ1-3; D remains ambiguous. CDR1 is SGHVS, CDR2 FQNEAQ, per germline. The length of the CDR3 is 14 residues. Trimming removed 2 bases from V and 4 bases from J, with 9 bases in between. CDR3 protein: CASSLSALGNTIYF. The CDR3, as DNA: TGTGCCAGCAGCTTATCAGCATTGGGAAACACCATATATTTT.

This clonotype was counted a few times. V and J are TRBV29-1 and TRBJ2-2; D is ambiguous. CDR1 is SQVTM and CDR2 is ANQGSEA in the germline V gene. This CDR3 spans 13 amino acids. V lost 0 bases and J 4 bases, leaving 6 bases between the germline ends. As DNA, the CDR3 is TGCAGCGTTGAAGAGACGGGCACCGGGGAGCTGTTTTTT. Protein: CSVEETGTGELFF.

The chain links TRBV2 to TRBJ2-7; D unclear. The CDR3 has 14 amino acids. The germline CDR1 and CDR2 sequences are SNHLY and FYNNEI. Trimming pared 6 bases from V and 0 bases from J, leaving 12 bases between. The CDR3 DNA reads as TGTGCCAGCAGGGAAACGTACCGCTCCTACGAGCAGTACTTC. It translates to CASRETYRSYEQYF. The full variable domain, rest sourced from reference TRBV2 and TRBJ2-7, is EPEVTQTPSHQVTQMGQEVILRCVPISNHLYFYWYRQILGQKVEFLVSFYNNEISEKSEIFDDQFSVERPDGSNFTLKIRSTKLEDSAMYFCASRETYRSYEQYFGPGTRLTVT.

This chain connects TRBV6-5 to TRBJ2-1; D gene unclear. Germline lookup yields CDR1 MNHEY and CDR2 SVGAGI. Trimming took 0 bases from V and 4 from J, leaving 10 bases between them. CDR3 length: 15 amino acids. CDR3 residues: CASSYSTADYNEQFF. CDR3 DNA sequence: TGTGCCAGCAGTTACTCTACGGCAGATTACAATGAGCAGTTCTTC.

The V call is TRBV19, the J call TRBJ1-2, with D unresolved. The ends were cut back, 8 bases at V and 6 bases at J, with 16 bases in the middle. This CDR3 is built from 13 residues. CDR1 is LNHDA, CDR2 SQIVND, per germline (reference sequence). Written as DNA, the CDR3 is TGTGCCAGTGCCCCGAGGAGGGCGGATGGCTACACCTTC. Translated, it gives CASAPRRADGYTF.

The chain employs TRBV12-3 or TRBV12-4 and TRBJ1-5; D is undetermined. The CDR3 sequence is 15 residues long. V dropped 6 bases and J dropped 1 base, with 13 bases sitting between them. DNA of the CDR3: TGTGCCAGCAGGCGGGAGTTAGAGAGCAATCAGCCCCAGCATTTT. This encodes CASRRELESNQPQHF.

About this clonotype itself: Here the CDR3 omits its conserved ending phenylalanine or tryptophan, so a read error is the likely source. The rearrangement joins TRBV7-9 to TRBJ1-1; perhaps TRBD1 as D (6 bases). CDR1 is SEHNR and CDR2 is FQNEAQ in the germline V gene (reference sequence). V gave up 1 base and J gave up 8 bases, with 14 bases separating them. The CDR3 runs to 14 residues. The CDR3 loop is CASSLDKGQHEAFL. In DNA form, the CDR3 reads TGTGCCAGCAGCTTAGATAAGGGACAACACGAAGCTTTCCTT.

This clonotype was found a few times. This chain's CDR3 is CASAANYGYTF. Written as DNA, the CDR3 is TGTGCCAGCGCGGCAAACTATGGCTACACCTTC. The gene calls are TRBV2 and TRBJ1-2; D not certain. Trimming took 8 bases from V and 2 from J, leaving 6 bases between them. Germline loops: CDR1 SNHLY, CDR2 FYNNEI. The CDR3 consists of 11 residues. The whole variable domain, filled in from reference TRBV2 and TRBJ1-2, reads EPEVTQTPSHQVTQMGQEVILRCVPISNHLYFYWYRQILGQKVEFLVSFYNNEISEKSEIFDDQFSVERPDGSNFTLKIRSTKLEDSAMYFCASAANYGYTFGSGTRLTVV.

The gene calls are TRBV5-4 and TRBJ1-2; 8 bases align to TRBD1. This CDR3 has 14 amino acids. V gave up 3 bases and J gave up 7 bases; unmatched junction bases: 8. CDR1 is SGHNT and CDR2 is YYREEE in the germline V gene (reference sequence). The CDR3 is CASSWTGRVRGYTF. The CDR3 nucleotides are TGTGCCAGCAGCTGGACAGGGCGAGTGCGTGGCTACACCTTC. The variable domain in full, with the rest retrieved from reference TRBV5-4 and TRBJ1-2, is ETGVTQSPTHLIKTRGQQVTLRCSSQSGHNTVSWYQQALGQGPQFIFQYYREEENGRGNFPPRFSGLQFPNYSSELNVNALELDDSALYLCASSWTGRVRGYTFGSGTRLTVV.

The V and J genes are TRBV7-9 and TRBJ2-2; D might be TRBD2 (6 bases). Germline V gene data show CDR1 as SEHNR and CDR2 as FQNEAQ (reference sequence). Trimming pared 5 bases from V and 0 bases from J, leaving 10 bases between. The CDR3 totals 15 residues. The CDR3 region is CASSGGATNTGELFF. CDR3 sequence (DNA): TGTGCCAGCAGCGGAGGGGCTACGAACACCGGGGAGCTGTTTTTT.

The rearrangement links TRBV7-2 to TRBJ2-2; D remains ambiguous. Per germline, CDR1 SGHTA and CDR2 FQGNSA. Trimming left V 5 bases short and J 6 bases short, with 10 bases between. This CDR3 is 13 amino acids long. The CDR3 DNA reads TGTGCCAGCAGCCCCGACGCTGCCGGGGAGCTGTTTTTT. It encodes CASSPDAAGELFF.